This T cell receptor beta chain was obtained from a study of TIL therapy for anti-PD-1-resistant metastatic lung cancer. Overall study: Tumors were harvested before any PD-1/PD-L1 blockade. A few tumors were EGFR-mutant and two were ALK-rearranged.

The time point is: pre-treatment sample, taken before nivolumab and TIL therapy. This was the immunoSEQ v3 assay. Libraries were sequenced to 2 million to 2.5 million read pairs (survey) or roughly 4.5-6 million (deep). The method was immunoSEQ multiplex PCR; TCRdb's version includes in-frame clones alone and lacks a portion of them. This sample carries 16,000 or so clones, approximately 74% of them seen once, and the ten largest clones take 36%. The CDR3 is made up of 14 amino acids. With 4 bases removed from V and 4 bases from J, the gap between germline ends came to 14 bases. Germline lookup yields CDR1 LNHDA and CDR2 SQIVND (reference sequence).

The sequence was collected from a person between 30 and 80 years old with non-small cell lung cancer. The chain recombines TRBV19 with TRBJ2-7; TRBD2 might be the D (6 bases). The input for sequencing was blood, taken at baseline. CDR3 DNA sequence: TGTGCCAGTAGTAATCTCGGGGGTTGGTACGAGCAGTACTTC. Amino acids: CASSNLGGWYEQYF.